This is a list of T cell receptor beta chains from one sample in a study of blood T cell repertoires in COVID-19. Assay: immunoSEQ multiplex PCR; the TCRdb copy retains only in-frame clones and omits some. Seen here are 140,000 or so clones, 80% to 90% observed once, and the top ten hold 9.5% to 11%. Sequenced input: peripheral blood. These receptors originate from a woman aged 80 or over with acute or convalescent COVID-19. Both conserved end residues are part of each CDR3. Each record gives: clone size, J gene, D gene, V gene, CDR3 protein, CDR3 DNA. D genes are given only for firm matches. Only some rows state a clone size, as once, few, many or a class for expanded clones.

few | TRBJ1-1 | NA | TRBV2 | CASRTVEAFF | TGTGCCAGCAGAACAGTTGAAGCTTTCTTT
once | TRBJ1-2 | TRBD1 | TRBV4-3 | CASSQSRDRGPSGYTF | TGCGCCAGCAGCCAATCCCGGGACAGGGGACCAAGTGGCTACACCTTC
many | TRBJ1-6 | NA | TRBV7-9 | CASSPPKAGDSPLHF | TGTGCCAGCAGCCCACCAAAGGCAGGGGATTCACCCCTCCACTTT
NA | TRBJ1-2 | NA | TRBV7-3 | CASSLWAGDGYTF | TGTGCCAGCAGCTTATGGGCAGGTGATGGCTACACCTTC
NA | TRBJ1-2 | TRBD1 | TRBV6-6 | CASSYSTGAYGYTF | TGTGCCAGCAGTTACTCGACAGGGGCCTATGGCTACACCTTC
NA | TRBJ1-1 | TRBD1 | TRBV9 | CASSPRQGGNTEAFF | TGTGCCAGCAGCCCCCGACAGGGGGGAAACACTGAAGCTTTCTTT
NA | TRBJ1-6 | TRBD1 | TRBV5-1 | CASSLDRGYSPLHF | TGCGCCAGCAGCTTGGACAGGGGTTATTCACCCCTCCACTTT
NA | TRBJ1-2 | TRBD1 | TRBV7-2 | CASSRQGAMGYTF | TGTGCCAGCAGCCGACAGGGGGCGATGGGCTACACCTTC
NA | TRBJ1-5 | NA | TRBV6-4 | CASSTQGGQPQHF | TGTGCCAGCAGTACACAGGGTGGTCAGCCCCAGCATTTT
NA | TRBJ1-5 | TRBD1 | TRBV2 | CASRGQGARNQPQHF | TGTGCCAGCAGAGGCCAGGGGGCGCGTAATCAGCCCCAGCATTTT
few | TRBJ2-3 | NA | TRBV21-1 | CATAREGDTQYF | TGTGCCACCGCCCGGGAGGGAGATACGCAGTATTTT
NA | TRBJ1-3 | NA | TRBV12-5 | CASGRGGGNTIYF | TGTGCTAGTGGACGAGGGGGAGGAAACACCATATATTTT
once | TRBJ1-5 | NA | TRBV2 | CASGGQSNQPQHF | TGTGCCAGCGGCGGACAAAGCAATCAGCCCCAGCATTTT
once | TRBJ1-5 | TRBD1 | TRBV5-1 | CASSSGQGKPQHF | TGCGCCAGCAGCTCCGGACAGGGCAAGCCCCAGCATTTT
once | TRBJ1-2 | NA | TRBV7-9 | CASSLVGANEGYTF | TGTGCCAGCAGCTTAGTGGGAGCCAATGAAGGCTACACCTTC
NA | TRBJ2-5 | NA | TRBV30 | CAWSVDRGETQYF | TGTGCCTGGAGTGTTGATCGGGGAGAGACCCAGTACTTC
NA | TRBJ2-1 | TRBD1 | TRBV18 | CASSPSTGGISYNEQFF | TGTGCCAGCTCACCAAGTACAGGGGGCATATCCTACAATGAGCAGTTCTTC
NA | TRBJ1-1 | NA | TRBV25-1 | CASSENQEAFF | TGTGCCAGCAGTGAAAACCAGGAAGCTTTCTTT
NA | TRBJ1-4 | NA | TRBV25-1 | CASSGPGNTNEKLFF | TGTGCCAGCAGTGGACCCGGGAACACTAATGAAAAACTGTTTTTT
NA | TRBJ1-3 | NA | TRBV18 | CASSPPGRYSGNTIYF | TGTGCCAGCTCACCACCCGGCAGGTACTCTGGAAACACCATATATTTT